These 2 T cell receptor beta chains were sequenced from one sample in a study of cytomegalovirus exposure and HLA in healthy donors. PCR used 60 Vbeta primers and 13 Jbeta primers. Sequencing used immunoSEQ multiplex PCR; TCRdb keeps in-frame clones, though not all of them. The sample shows about 160,000 clones, 70% to 80% of them seen only once. The sequenced material came from PBMCs. These TCRs come from a woman aged 45-59 years in good health and CMV-seronegative.

The V gene is TRBV6-1, the J gene TRBJ1-2; D unresolved. This CDR3 spans 17 amino acids. Germline CDR1 is MNHNS and CDR2 is SASEGT. V was trimmed by 1 base and J by 8 bases, leaving 23 bases between them. The CDR3 here is CASSEVTYRVVMVGYTF. The DNA for the CDR3 is TGTGCCAGCAGTGAAGTTACTTACCGGGTTGTTATGGTCGGCTACACCTTC.

The V gene is TRBV6-4, the J gene TRBJ1-2; weak D call: TRBD1 (5 bases). Germline-derived CDR1 and CDR2 are MRHNA and SNTAGT. Between the trimmed V and J ends, which lost 4 bases and 1 base, there was a span of 13 bases. This CDR3 comprises 15 residues. The CDR3 bases are TGTGCCAGCAGTGTTTCAGGGTTCGGTAACTATGGCTACACCTTC. Amino acid sequence: CASSVSGFGNYGYTF.